These T cell receptor beta chains were read from a single sample in a study of response to subunit inactivated influenza vaccine. Each CDR3 protein gets one entry after TCRdb re-called the RT-PCR reads with MiXCR. The table includes about 540,000 distinct CDR3 sequences, roughly 25% detected once. The same data also contributed to another study, on T cells expressing NK-cell markers.

This sample comprised CD4+ T cells sorted from PBMCs, obtained less than 13 days after vaccination. These receptor sequences come from a man aged 45-65 years who received an inactivated influenza vaccine. CDR3s leave out the opening cysteine and the closing phenylalanine or tryptophan. Where a row states a size, it is once, few, many or the class of an expanded clone; other rows omit it.

v_call	clone_size	j_call	cdr3_aa
TRBV4-1	-	TRBJ1-2	ASSQDIGNRGNYGYT
TRBV7-9	-	TRBJ2-4	ASSPGGISRAKNIQY
TRBV7-9	few	TRBJ1-3	ASSLGQSNSGNTIY
TRBV25-1	-	TRBJ1-1	ASSPPRVGTEAF
TRBV20-1	-	TRBJ2-1	SLRYFLGRNEQF
TRBV6-2/TRBV6-3	many	TRBJ2-1	ASSYLGQKQGNEQF
TRBV5-1	-	TRBJ2-5	ASSLNLGSPGTQY
TRBV12-3/TRBV12-4	few	TRBJ1-6	ASRTGGDSPLH
TRBV9	few	TRBJ2-3	ASSSRPDRVTDTQY
TRBV20-1	few	TRBJ2-3	SASSLGLGSDTQY
TRBV9	-	TRBJ1-3	ASSVERTGNTIY
TRBV5-1	-	TRBJ2-7	ASSQVIGNQWGEQY
TRBV2	few	TRBJ2-1	ASSEEQAYNEQF
TRBV7-9	few	TRBJ2-2	ASSPRPGGKNTGELF
TRBV28	-	TRBJ2-2	ASSTTGTGRTGELF
TRBV4-3	few	TRBJ2-1	ASSRRTGANEQF
TRBV25-1	-	TRBJ2-1	ASRELAGVF
TRBV7-2	-	TRBJ2-3	ASSLNIFTDTQY
TRBV7-2	-	TRBJ1-4	ASSLRTGNEKLF
TRBV4-2	many	TRBJ1-1	ASSQEIGSEAF
TRBV7-9	few	TRBJ2-2	ASSGDRVWTGELF
TRBV20-1	-	TRBJ2-1	SALLTSGVSSSYNEQF
TRBV5-6	-	TRBJ2-1	ASSLPGLAGEEQF
TRBV14	-	TRBJ2-1	ASSQDQLVSQF
TRBV6-2/TRBV6-3	once	TRBJ2-1	ASSYEVSSYNEHF
TRBV6-2/TRBV6-3	few	TRBJ2-7	ASSYSMGLAGEDEQY
TRBV7-8	once	TRBJ2-7	ASSSETSGGYEQY
TRBV6-2/TRBV6-3	many	TRBJ2-1	ASIANRGGEQF
TRBV20-1	few	TRBJ1-2	SATNRPDRGGYGYT